A selection of T cell receptor beta chains follows, all from one sample in a study of blood T cell repertoires in COVID-19. The assay was immunoSEQ multiplex PCR, and TCRdb's table has in-frame clones only and misses some. Among 65,000 to 90,000 clones listed, 90% to 95% were seen once. Material for sequencing was peripheral blood. Receptor source: a human donor in a cohort sampled during active COVID-19. CDR3s include the opening cysteine and the closing phenylalanine or tryptophan. The D gene is left open where the match is weak. Clone sizes are given selectively: once, few, many, or a class where the clone is expanded.

clone_size j_call v_call d_call cdr3_nt cdr3_aa
. TRBJ1-6 TRBV4-3 TRBD1 TGCGCCAGCAGCCACAACAGGGGGCGCGCAAATAATTCACCCCTCCACTTT CASSHNRGRANNSPLHF
once TRBJ1-2 TRBV5-1 . TGCGCCAGCAGCTTGGGGCAGAGCGTCGATGGCTACACCTTC CASSLGQSVDGYTF
. TRBJ1-5 TRBV2 . TGTGCCAGCGGGAGGGAAGCGGGCAATCAGCCCCAGCATTTT CASGREAGNQPQHF
once TRBJ2-2 TRBV18 TRBD2 TGTGCCAGCTCACCTACTGTACTAGCGGGCACCGGGGAGCTGTTTTTT CASSPTVLAGTGELFF
. TRBJ1-4 TRBV4-2 . TGTGCCAGCAGCTTAAGCGGCACTTCTCGGGAAAAACTGTTTTTT CASSLSGTSREKLFF
. TRBJ2-3 TRBV19 TRBD2 TGTGCCAGTAGGCTAGCGGGGGGTGGAGACACAGATACGCAGTATTTT CASRLAGGGDTDTQYF
. TRBJ2-3 TRBV7-9 . TGTGCCAGCAGCCGCCCGGGACACCTTGGTACGCAGTATTTT CASSRPGHLGTQYF
. TRBJ2-5 TRBV4-1 TRBD1 TGCGCCAGCAGCCAAGTTGGGACAGGGGAAGAGACCCAGTACTTC CASSQVGTGEETQYF
. TRBJ1-1 TRBV18 TRBD1 TGTGCCAGCTCACCACCCAACAGGGGGGGAGTGATGAACACTGAAGCTTTCTTT CASSPPNRGGVMNTEAFF
. TRBJ1-2 TRBV6-5 TRBD1 TGTGCCAGCTCCCGGGACAGAAGCTATGGCTACACCTTC CASSRDRSYGYTF